The 18 T cell receptor beta chains presented below share a single source sample, sequenced in a study of cytomegalovirus exposure and HLA in healthy donors. Method: immunoSEQ multiplex PCR; TCRdb's copy keeps in-frame clones and lacks some. In the table there are roughly 200,000 clones, 80% to 90% of which are singletons. The sample consisted of PBMCs. The receptors shown here come from a woman in her twenties or thirties in good health and CMV-seronegative.

This rearrangement joins TRBV9 to TRBJ2-7; a possible D gene is TRBD1 (6 bases). The CDR3 runs to 15 residues. V lost 0 bases and J 4 bases, leaving 14 bases between the germline ends. Germline lookup yields CDR1 SGDLS and CDR2 YYNGEE. In DNA form, the CDR3 reads TGTGCCAGCAGCGTAGCGGACAGCGGACCTTACGAGCAGTACTTC. It is translated as CASSVADSGPYEQYF. The variable domain in full, completed from reference TRBV9 and TRBJ2-7, reads DSGVTQTPKHLITATGQRVTLRCSPRSGDLSVYWYQQSLDQGLQFLIQYYNGEERAKGNILERFSAQQFPDLHSELNLSSLELGDSALYFCASSVADSGPYEQYFGPGTRLTVT.

This sequence joins TRBV5-6 and TRBJ1-5, with 7 bases that match TRBD1. Losses at the gene ends were 4 bases for V and 2 bases for J; bases not matched to a gene: 6. The CDR3 has 15 amino acids. Per the germline V gene, CDR1 is SGHDT and CDR2 is YYEEEE. The CDR3 here is CASSLTGRGNQPQHF. CDR3 DNA: TGTGCCAGCAGCCTGACAGGGAGAGGCAATCAGCCCCAGCATTTT.

This clone was recorded once. This chain joins TRBV27 and TRBJ2-3; 7 positions match TRBD1. The CDR3 consists of 15 residues. CDR1 MNHEY and CDR2 SMNVEV come from the germline V gene (reference sequence). Trimming at V came to 3 bases and at J to 2 bases, leaving 5 bases not matched to a gene. The CDR3 region has the DNA TGTGCCAGCAGTTTGCCGGGACAGTTCACAGATACGCAGTATTTT. As protein: CASSLPGQFTDTQYF.

This rearrangement joins TRBV30 to TRBJ2-1; no reliable D call. Germline V gives CDR1 GTSNPN, CDR2 SVGIG (reference sequence). V was shortened by 7 bases and J by 4 bases, with 11 bases between the two germline ends. This CDR3 comprises 12 residues. The CDR3 DNA reads as TGTGCCTTGAATCGCGGTTACAATGAGCAGTTCTTC. As protein: CALNRGYNEQFF.

The chain couples TRBV5-1 to TRBJ2-3, with 8 positions matching TRBD2. This CDR3 has 15 amino acids. CDR1 and CDR2 from the germline V gene are SGHRS and YFSETQ. Unmatched junction bases numbered 6, after V lost 5 bases and J lost 1 base. The chain's CDR3 is CASRTGGLGTDTQYF. The DNA for the CDR3 is TGCGCCAGCAGGACGGGGGGGCTAGGCACAGATACGCAGTATTTT.

This sequence joins TRBV11-3 and TRBJ1-1, with 8 nucleotides matching TRBD1. This CDR3 is 15 amino acids long. The V gene end was trimmed by 5 bases and the J gene end by 8 bases; junction bases not matched to a gene: 13. Germline CDR1 is SGHNT and CDR2 is YENEEA. CDR3 amino acids: CASSRGGTGNAEAFF. Written as DNA, the CDR3 is TGTGCCAGCAGCCGAGGCGGGACAGGAAACGCGGAAGCTTTCTTT.

The chain employs TRBV7-9 and TRBJ2-1; 7 bases match TRBD1. Per germline, CDR1 SEHNR and CDR2 FQNEAQ (reference sequence). J lost 0 bases, V lost 4 bases, and 6 bases had no gene match. The CDR3 spans 16 residues. CDR3 in amino acids: CASSSTTGRSYNEQFF. The DNA for the CDR3 is TGTGCCAGCAGCTCCACGACAGGGCGCTCCTACAATGAGCAGTTCTTC. The whole variable domain, remainder taken from reference TRBV7-9 and TRBJ2-1, is DTGVSQNPRHKITKRGQNVTFRCDPISEHNRLYWYRQTLGQGPEFLTYFQNEAQLEKSRLLSDRFSAERPKGSFSTLEIQRTEQGDSAMYLCASSSTTGRSYNEQFFGPGTRLTVL.

The chain uses TRBV30 and TRBJ1-5; 9 bases are shared with TRBD1. This CDR3 has 16 residues. Germline trimming cut 3 bases from V and 9 bases from J; bases unmatched to any gene: 15. Germline loops: CDR1 GTSNPN, CDR2 SVGIG (reference sequence). The CDR3 region has the DNA TGTGCCTGGAGCGAGACCGGGACAGGGCCCTTAGGGCCCCAGCATTTT. It yields the protein CAWSETGTGPLGPQHF.

The chain has TRBV9 and TRBJ1-1, with unresolved D. Germline V lookup: CDR1 SGDLS, CDR2 YYNGEE. Trimming pared 0 bases from V and 4 bases from J, leaving 10 bases between. The CDR3 sequence is 14 residues long. Here the CDR3 reads CASSVVAYPTEAFF. Here the CDR3 DNA reads TGTGCCAGCAGCGTAGTTGCCTACCCCACTGAAGCTTTCTTT.

This clone was seen a handful of times. This chain's CDR3 is CASSEGQYGNSPLHF. CDR3 DNA: TGTGCCAGCAGCGAGGGACAGTACGGTAATTCACCCCTCCACTTT. J is TRBJ1-6 and V is TRBV2; 7 bases align to TRBD1. V dropped 6 bases and J dropped 6; count of bases not matched to a gene: 8. CDR1 SNHLY and CDR2 FYNNEI come from the germline V gene. This CDR3 is 15 amino acids long. Full variable domain (outside the CDR3, taken from reference TRBV2 and TRBJ1-6): EPEVTQTPSHQVTQMGQEVILRCVPISNHLYFYWYRQILGQKVEFLVSFYNNEISEKSEIFDDQFSVERPDGSNFTLKIRSTKLEDSAMYFCASSEGQYGNSPLHFGNGTRLTVT.

V is TRBV28 and J is TRBJ2-1; D gene uncertain. Between the trimmed V and J ends, which lost 2 bases and 9 bases, there was a span of 8 bases. The V gene's germline CDR1 is MDHEN and CDR2 SYDVKM. The CDR3 covers 12 residues. The CDR3 DNA reads TGTGCCAGCAGTTTACTAGTCAGTGAGCAGTTCTTC. Protein: CASSLLVSEQFF.

V usage is TRBV29-1 and J usage is TRBJ2-2, with TRBD1 matching over 10 bases. Germline CDR1 SQVTM, CDR2 ANQGSEA. Losses at the gene ends were 7 bases for V and 0 bases for J; bases not matched to a gene: 14. This CDR3 comprises 18 residues. The CDR3 is CSGLGGQGPSSNTGELFF. CDR3 nucleotides: TGCAGCGGCCTGGGGGGACAGGGGCCATCCTCGAACACCGGGGAGCTGTTTTTT.

V gene TRBV19 combines with J gene TRBJ1-2; 10 nucleotides align to TRBD1. V shed 6 bases, J shed 4 bases, and the junction held 8 bases outside the gene matches. The CDR3 is 15 amino acids. Germline lookup yields CDR1 LNHDA and CDR2 SQIVND (reference sequence). In DNA form, the CDR3 reads TGTGCCAGTAGGGGACAGGGGCCCAAATCCTATGGCTACACCTTC. Its protein is CASRGQGPKSYGYTF. Full variable domain (rest looked up from reference TRBV19 and TRBJ1-2): DGGITQSPKYLFRKEGQNVTLSCEQNLNHDAMYWYRQDPGQGLRLIYYSQIVNDFQKGDIAEGYSVSREKKESFPLTVTSAQKNPTAFYLCASRGQGPKSYGYTFGSGTRLTVV.

The chain's CDR3 is CSAESRGANYGYTF. In DNA form, the CDR3 reads TGCAGCGCCGAGAGCCGGGGGGCTAACTATGGCTACACCTTC. The V call is TRBV29-1, the J call TRBJ1-2; perhaps TRBD1 as D (5 bases). There are 14 residues in the CDR3. CDR1 SQVTM and CDR2 ANQGSEA come from the germline V gene. Trimming took off 7 bases at V and 0 bases at J, with 15 bases between the two ends.

The V and J genes are TRBV18 and TRBJ2-5; unclear D gene. The CDR3 sequence is 13 residues long. Germline V gives CDR1 KGHSH, CDR2 LQKENI. V was trimmed by 6 bases and J by 2 bases, leaving 10 bases between them. DNA for the CDR3: TGTGCCAGCTCCGGTACGGTTCAAGAGACCCAGTACTTC. Its protein product is CASSGTVQETQYF. The full variable domain, rest sourced from reference TRBV18 and TRBJ2-5, is NAGVMQNPRHLVRRRGQEARLRCSPMKGHSHVYWYRQLPEEGLKFMVYLQKENIIDESGMPKERFSAEFPKEGPSILRIQQVVRGDSAAYFCASSGTVQETQYFGPGTRLLVL.

The V and J genes are TRBV30 and TRBJ1-1; TRBD1 aligns across 7 bases. V dropped 3 bases and J dropped 5; count of bases not matched to a gene: 9. The CDR3 covers 14 residues. Germline V gene data show CDR1 as GTSNPN and CDR2 as SVGIG (reference sequence). The CDR3 DNA sequence: TGTGCCTGGAGCTCTACAGGGGTAAATACTGAAGCTTTCTTT. Translating gives CAWSSTGVNTEAFF.

This clone was picked up one time. The V gene is TRBV6-5, the J gene TRBJ2-5; D is perhaps TRBD2 (5 bases). Germline loops: CDR1 MNHEY, CDR2 SVGAGI. The length of the CDR3 is 15 residues. V lost 2 bases and J lost 1, with 11 bases in between. The DNA for the CDR3 is TGTGCCAGCAGTTACGACTACACGGCCCAAGAGACCCAGTACTTC. The encoded protein is CASSYDYTAQETQYF.

This rearrangement joins TRBV5-1 to TRBJ1-4, with a possible D match to TRBD1 (6 bases). Per the germline V gene, CDR1 is SGHRS and CDR2 is YFSETQ. The CDR3 sequence is 14 residues long. V shed 1 base and J shed 8 bases, with 12 bases lying between them. The CDR3 sequence is CASSLQGSKEKLFF. CDR3 nucleotide sequence: TGCGCCAGCAGCTTGCAGGGGTCGAAGGAAAAACTGTTTTTT. The entire variable domain, with the rest obtained from reference TRBV5-1 and TRBJ1-4, is as follows: KAGVTQTPRYLIKTRGQQVTLSCSPISGHRSVSWYQQTPGQGLQFLFEYFSETQRNKGNFPGRFSGRQFSNSRSEMNVSTLELGDSALYLCASSLQGSKEKLFFGSGTQLSVL.